Listed below are T cell receptor beta chains from one sample, sequenced in a study of response to subunit inactivated influenza vaccine. TCRdb re-called the RT-PCR reads through MiXCR, storing one row per CDR3 protein. The sample has 450,000 to 600,000 distinct CDR3 sequences; approximately 7.3% are singletons. The specimen was PBMCs from blood, collected around 2 years after vaccination. All receptors come from a man in his fifties or sixties who received an inactivated influenza vaccine. Both conserved end residues are part of each CDR3. A D gene is named only where the DNA matches it firmly. The listing skips clone size in some rows; elsewhere it reads once, few, many or a size class.

clone_size j_call d_call v_call cdr3_length cdr3_nt cdr3_aa
- TRBJ2-5 TRBD2 TRBV18 16 TGTGCCAGCTCACCTAATTCCGGGACTAGAAGAGAGACCCAGTACTTC CASSPNSGTRRETQYF
- TRBJ2-1 TRBD2 TRBV10-3 14 TGTGCCGTCACTAGCGGGGGGGCCGGCAATGAGCAGTTCTTC CAVTSGGAGNEQFF
- TRBJ2-7 - TRBV14 16 TGTGCCAGCAGCCAGACCGGGACAAGCCCTATGTACGAGCAGTACTTC CASSQTGTSPMYEQYF
many TRBJ2-7 - TRBV29-1 13 TGCAGCGTTGAAGGGCTAGGCTCCTACGAGCAGTACTTC CSVEGLGSYEQYF
few TRBJ1-5 TRBD1 TRBV20-1 14 TGCAGTGCGTCCGGGACAGGGCTCAATCAGCCCCAGCATTTT CSASGTGLNQPQHF
few TRBJ1-5 - TRBV9 14 TGTGCCAGCAGCGTAGAAGGTGAGCTTCAGCCCCAGCATTTT CASSVEGELQPQHF
few TRBJ2-7 TRBD2 TRBV20-1 17 TGCAGTGCTGGAGGGCTAGCGGGAGGGCCCCGAACCTACGAGCAGTACTTC CSAGGLAGGPRTYEQYF
few TRBJ1-4 TRBD1 TRBV20-1 14 TGCAGTGCTATAACAGGGGGTCGTACGGAAAAACTGTTTTTT CSAITGGRTEKLFF
few TRBJ1-5 - TRBV20-1 15 TGCAGTGCTGCTCCCGGGGGACCCAGCAATCAGCCCCAGCATTTT CSAAPGGPSNQPQHF
many TRBJ2-7 - TRBV6-1 14 TGTGCCAGCAGAACAGGCTCTGACTCCTACGAGCAGTACTTC CASRTGSDSYEQYF
- TRBJ2-3 - TRBV29-1 15 TGCAGCGTTGAAGATCCCATCGGACTAACAGATACGCAGTATTTT CSVEDPIGLTDTQYF
- TRBJ1-4 - TRBV15 15 TGTGCCACCAGCAGGACCCCAGGTTACGATGAAAAACTGTTTTTT CATSRTPGYDEKLFF
few TRBJ2-1 TRBD2 TRBV20-1 18 TGCAGTGCTAGGGCGGCGATGAGACTAGCGGGGGGTAACAATGAGCAGTTCTTC CSARAAMRLAGGNNEQFF
many TRBJ1-3 - TRBV6-5 16 TGTGCCAGCAGTTTGAGACAGACAAGCTCTGGAAACACCATATATTTT CASSLRQTSSGNTIYF
few TRBJ2-1 - TRBV25-1 15 TGTGCCAGCAGTGCGAGAGGACTCCTATCGAATGAGCAGTTCTTC CASSARGLLSNEQFF
- TRBJ2-7 - TRBV10-3 13 TGTGCCATCAGTGAGTCAGGGTTAGGTGAGCAGTACTTC CAISESGLGEQYF
many TRBJ1-1 - TRBV27 14 TGTGCCAGCAGGGACGGGACACTGAACACTGAAGCTTTCTTT CASRDGTLNTEAFF
many TRBJ2-7 TRBD2 TRBV28 15 TGTGCCAGCAGCCTCTTGGGACTAGCGGGAGTTCAGCAGTACTTC CASSLLGLAGVQQYF
many TRBJ2-1 - TRBV5-1 14 TGCGCCAGCAGCTTGGGGGGGGAATACAATGAGCAGTTCTTC CASSLGGEYNEQFF
- TRBJ1-3 - TRBV9 15 TGTGCCAGCAGCGCAGACAGGCGCTCTGGAAACACCATATATTTT CASSADRRSGNTIYF
many TRBJ1-1 TRBD1 TRBV7-2 16 TGTGCCAGCAGCTTAGAGGCAGGGGGCTTCAACACTGAAGCTTTCTTT CASSLEAGGFNTEAFF
- TRBJ2-7 - TRBV18 15 TGTGCCAGCTCACCACAAGGGCCCGGCTCCTACGAGCAGTACTTC CASSPQGPGSYEQYF
few TRBJ2-1 - TRBV15 14 TGTGCCACCAGGGTTGGGAAAACCTACAATGAGCAGTTCTTC CATRVGKTYNEQFF
few TRBJ2-2 - TRBV12-3/TRBV12-4 16 TGTGCCAGCAGTCACGACAGACGGATTAACACCGGGGAGCTGTTTTTT CASSHDRRINTGELFF
- TRBJ1-2 TRBD1 TRBV12-3/TRBV12-4 17 TGTGCCAGCAGTCCTCGGACAGGGGCGGTTAGGGGCTATGGCTACACCTTC CASSPRTGAVRGYGYTF
few TRBJ1-1 TRBD1 TRBV5-1 15 TGCGCCAGCAGCCCGCGGACAGGCGTGAACACTGAAGCTTTCTTT CASSPRTGVNTEAFF
many TRBJ2-7 - TRBV4-3 12 TGCGCCAGCAGCCAAGACGGCGGCGAGCAGTACTTC CASSQDGGEQYF
few TRBJ1-4 TRBD1 TRBV20-1 14 TGCAGTGCGGGACAGGGTGCAACTAATGAAAAACTGTTTTTT CSAGQGATNEKLFF
few TRBJ1-4 - TRBV5-1 15 TGCGCCAGCAGCTTGGGGGTACCACAAAATGAAAAACTGTTTTTT CASSLGVPQNEKLFF
- TRBJ2-1 TRBD2 TRBV3-1 13 TGTGCCAGCATCGGGAGGGATTACAATGAGCAGTTCTTC CASIGRDYNEQFF
few TRBJ1-2 - TRBV10-3 14 TGTGCCATCGGTAGGGACCAGTCTAACTATGGCTACACCTTC CAIGRDQSNYGYTF
few TRBJ2-7 TRBD2 TRBV10-3 15 TGTGCCATCAGTGTCGGGACTAGCGGGCCCTACGAGCAGTACTTC CAISVGTSGPYEQYF
- TRBJ2-7 - TRBV4-2 14 TGTGCCAGCAGCCAAACCGGGCCCTCCTACGAGCAGTACTTC CASSQTGPSYEQYF
many TRBJ1-6 - TRBV4-1 15 TGCGCCAGCAGCCGAGGACTGGGAGATAATTCACCCCTCCACTTT CASSRGLGDNSPLHF
many TRBJ2-5 TRBD1 TRBV24-1 15 TGTGCCACCAGTGATCCAGGGGGCTTCCAAGAGACCCAGTACTTC CATSDPGGFQETQYF
- TRBJ1-2 TRBD1 TRBV20-1 13 TGCAGTGCTAAGACCGACAGGGGATATGGCTACACCTTC CSAKTDRGYGYTF
- TRBJ1-1 - TRBV7-2 14 TGTGCCAGCAGTCGACAGGCGGCAGACACTGAAGCTTTCTTT CASSRQAADTEAFF
- TRBJ2-4 - TRBV15 14 TGTGCCACCAGCAGAGCCCTGAGGGGGAACATTCAGTACTTC CATSRALRGNIQYF